There are a few counts of the clone carrying this T cell receptor beta chain. Its antigen remains unknown. Germline CDR1 and CDR2: MDHEN and SYDVKM. V shed 6 bases and J shed 2 bases, with 13 bases lying between them. There are 14 residues in the CDR3. A library of TCRbeta sequences, prepared with unique molecular identifiers, was generated. TCRdb re-called the PCR reads with MiXCR, one entry per CDR3 protein. The top ten clones hold under 45% of a sample with around 580,000 distinct CDR3 sequences, 25% to 30% of them seen once. This record comes from a study of T-cell reconstitution after alpha-beta-depleted transplantation in children. Findings of the study overall: High day-60 TCRbeta diversity in some patients came from surviving recipient T cells and thymic progenitors. It was reported that alpha-beta T cells came from several hundred expanded graft clones (about two months after transplant).

The receptor was derived from a boy under three years old with Wiskott-Aldrich syndrome, due to receive a stem cell transplant. Sample: PBMCs, taken before TCRalphabeta/CD19-depleted stem cell transplant. J is TRBJ1-2 and V is TRBV28; TRBD1 is a possible D gene (5 bases). The CDR3 bases are TGTGCCAGCAGCCCGGGACGTAGGAACTATGGCTACACCTTC. Its translation: CASSPGRRNYGYTF.